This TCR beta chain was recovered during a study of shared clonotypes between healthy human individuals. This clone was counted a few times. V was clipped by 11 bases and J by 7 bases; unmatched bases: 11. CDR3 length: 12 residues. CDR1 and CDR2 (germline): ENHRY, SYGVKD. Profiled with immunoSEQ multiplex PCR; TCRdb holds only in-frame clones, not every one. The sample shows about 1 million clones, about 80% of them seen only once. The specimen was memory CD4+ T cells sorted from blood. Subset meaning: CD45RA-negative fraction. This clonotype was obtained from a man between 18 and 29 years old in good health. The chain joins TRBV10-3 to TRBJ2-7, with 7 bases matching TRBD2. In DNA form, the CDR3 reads TGTGCCGTCAAAGACAGAGCGGGGGAGCAGTACTTC. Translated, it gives CAVKDRAGEQYF.